The table lists the clone carrying this T cell receptor (beta chain) with a few counts. Antigen specificity is unknown. The data are from a study of post-analysis software for immune sequencing data. The germline V gene encodes CDR1 SQVTM and CDR2 ANQGSEA. The V and J ends lost 1 base and 7 bases respectively, with 11 bases between them. The CDR3 totals 13 residues. Study observations and caveats: Normalized Chao1 diversity was significantly reduced in patients versus controls. In patients, TRBV5-6, TRBV5-1 and TRBV20-1 belonged to five TRBV segments found more frequently than in controls.

Tagging with unique molecular identifiers was a feature of the TCR beta cDNA libraries. The T cell input of about 0.95 to 11 million gave 400,000 to 500,000 cDNA molecules. One entry per CDR3 protein results from TCRdb running MiXCR on the PCR reads. Of about 770,000 distinct CDR3 sequences listed, about 43% were seen once; the top ten hold roughly 4.9%. The source material was blood. The TCR was taken from a girl between 10 and 17 years old with multiple sclerosis. The J gene is TRBJ2-1, the V gene TRBV29-1; unclear D gene. The CDR3 sequence: CSVEGTEPNEQFF. In DNA, the CDR3 is TGCAGCGTTGAAGGGACGGAGCCAAATGAGCAGTTCTTC.